This TCR beta chain emerged from a study of blood T cell repertoires in COVID-19. The CDR3 is 13 amino acids. Per the germline V gene, CDR1 is SEHNR and CDR2 is FQNEAQ (reference sequence). Trimming pared 1 base from V and 3 bases from J, leaving 7 bases between. Produced via immunoSEQ multiplex PCR; TCRdb's table is partial and in-frame only. The sample consists of more than 15,000 clones, roughly 88% of them appearing once. This clonotype originated in a man aged 40-49 years with active COVID-19. This chain joins TRBV7-9 and TRBJ2-7; no firm D call. Sample: peripheral blood. DNA for the CDR3: TGTGCCAGCAGCTTAGGAGGAGACTACGAGCAGTACTTC. Its translation: CASSLGGDYEQYF.